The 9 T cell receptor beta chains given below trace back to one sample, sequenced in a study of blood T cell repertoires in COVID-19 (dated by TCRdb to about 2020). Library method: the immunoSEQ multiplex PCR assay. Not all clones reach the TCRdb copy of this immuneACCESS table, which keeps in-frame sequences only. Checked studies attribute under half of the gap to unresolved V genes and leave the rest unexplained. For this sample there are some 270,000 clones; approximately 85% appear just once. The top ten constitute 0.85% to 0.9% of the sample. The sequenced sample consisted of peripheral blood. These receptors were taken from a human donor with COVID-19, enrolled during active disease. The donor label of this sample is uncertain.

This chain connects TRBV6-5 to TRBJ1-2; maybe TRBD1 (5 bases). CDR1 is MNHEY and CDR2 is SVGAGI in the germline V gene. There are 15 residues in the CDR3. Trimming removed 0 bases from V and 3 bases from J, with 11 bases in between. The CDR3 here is CASSYSGSGDYGYTF. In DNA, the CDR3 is TGTGCCAGCAGTTACTCGGGGTCGGGGGACTATGGCTACACCTTC.

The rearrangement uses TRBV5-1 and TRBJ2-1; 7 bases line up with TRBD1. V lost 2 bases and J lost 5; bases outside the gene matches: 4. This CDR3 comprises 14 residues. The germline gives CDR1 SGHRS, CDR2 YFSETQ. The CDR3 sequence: CASSFGQDHNEQFF. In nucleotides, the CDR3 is TGCGCCAGCAGCTTCGGACAGGATCACAATGAGCAGTTCTTC. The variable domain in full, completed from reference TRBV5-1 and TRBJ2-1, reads KAGVTQTPRYLIKTRGQQVTLSCSPISGHRSVSWYQQTPGQGLQFLFEYFSETQRNKGNFPGRFSGRQFSNSRSEMNVSTLELGDSALYLCASSFGQDHNEQFFGPGTRLTVL.

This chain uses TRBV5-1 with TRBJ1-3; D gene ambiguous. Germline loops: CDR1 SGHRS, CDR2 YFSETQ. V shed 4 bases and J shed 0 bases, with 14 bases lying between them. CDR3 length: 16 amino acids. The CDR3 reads CASSPSREPSGNTIYF. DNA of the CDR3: TGCGCCAGCAGCCCCTCGAGGGAACCCTCTGGAAACACCATATATTTT.

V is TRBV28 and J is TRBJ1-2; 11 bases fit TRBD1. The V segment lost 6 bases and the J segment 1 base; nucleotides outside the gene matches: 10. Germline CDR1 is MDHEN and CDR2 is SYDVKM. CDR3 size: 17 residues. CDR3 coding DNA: TGTGCCAGCAGAAACCGCGGGGGGACAGGGGGTAACTATGGCTACACCTTC. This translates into CASRNRGGTGGNYGYTF.

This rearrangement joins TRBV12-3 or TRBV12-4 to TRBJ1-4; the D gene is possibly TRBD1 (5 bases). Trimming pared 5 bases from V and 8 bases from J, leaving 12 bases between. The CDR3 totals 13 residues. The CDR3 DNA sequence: TGTGCCAGCAGTCCGACGCGGGGGGAAAAACTGTTTTTT. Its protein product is CASSPTRGEKLFF.

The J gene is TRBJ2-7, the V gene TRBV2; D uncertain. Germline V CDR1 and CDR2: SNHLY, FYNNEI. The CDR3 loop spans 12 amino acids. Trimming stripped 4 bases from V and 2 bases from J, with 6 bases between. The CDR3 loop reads CASSAQAYEQYF. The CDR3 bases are TGTGCCAGCAGTGCGCAGGCCTACGAGCAGTACTTC.

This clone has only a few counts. The CDR3 DNA reads as TGTGCCAGCAGTAACCGGGACAGAAATCAGCCCCAGCATTTT. Its protein product is CASSNRDRNQPQHF. The chain joins TRBV6-6 to TRBJ1-5; 7 bases fit TRBD1. Germline V gene data show CDR1 as MNHNY and CDR2 as SVGAGI (reference sequence). With 5 bases clipped from V and 4 bases from J, the junction kept 5 bases outside the gene matches. This CDR3 spans 14 amino acids.

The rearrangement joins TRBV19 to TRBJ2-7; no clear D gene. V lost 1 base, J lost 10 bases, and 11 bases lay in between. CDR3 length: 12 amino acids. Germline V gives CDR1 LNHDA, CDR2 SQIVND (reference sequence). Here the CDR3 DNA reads TGTGCCAGTAGTATAGGGGCCGGCAGCCAGTACTTC. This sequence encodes CASSIGAGSQYF.

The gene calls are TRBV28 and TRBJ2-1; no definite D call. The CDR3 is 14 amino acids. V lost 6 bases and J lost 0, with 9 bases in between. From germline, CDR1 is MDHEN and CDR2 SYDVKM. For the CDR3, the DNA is TGTGCCAGCAGCCCCCCCAGCTCCTACAATGAGCAGTTCTTC. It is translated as CASSPPSSYNEQFF.